The entry that follows covers one T cell receptor beta chain sequence. The CDR3 runs 13 residues. With V trimmed by 3 bases and J by 8 bases, 6 bases remained unmatched. In germline, CDR1 is DFQATT, CDR2 SNEGSKA (reference sequence). In the authors' workflow: The assay estimated nucleated cells by amplifying reference gene primers. Generated by immunoSEQ multiplex PCR, the TCRdb table keeps only in-frame clones and is missing some. The V and J calls and clone size were taken over from that table, and D and trimming were inferred from the DNA. The repertoire has fewer than 120,000 clones, around 76% of them found once; the top ten carry less than 4%. This entry is derived from a study of blood T cell repertoires in COVID-19. The overall study: Samples of COVID-19 (acute and convalescent) were obtained from the United States, Italy and Spain. T cells, B-cell-depleted T cells, or PBMCs provided the cDNA or gDNA that served as material.

What was sequenced was peripheral blood. This TCR derives from an elderly woman with acute or convalescent COVID-19. V gene TRBV20-1 combines with J gene TRBJ1-2; 10 bases are shared with TRBD1. In nucleotides, the CDR3 is TGCAGTGCTAGTCCCTGGACAGGGGGAGGCTACACCTTC. It translates to CSASPWTGGGYTF.